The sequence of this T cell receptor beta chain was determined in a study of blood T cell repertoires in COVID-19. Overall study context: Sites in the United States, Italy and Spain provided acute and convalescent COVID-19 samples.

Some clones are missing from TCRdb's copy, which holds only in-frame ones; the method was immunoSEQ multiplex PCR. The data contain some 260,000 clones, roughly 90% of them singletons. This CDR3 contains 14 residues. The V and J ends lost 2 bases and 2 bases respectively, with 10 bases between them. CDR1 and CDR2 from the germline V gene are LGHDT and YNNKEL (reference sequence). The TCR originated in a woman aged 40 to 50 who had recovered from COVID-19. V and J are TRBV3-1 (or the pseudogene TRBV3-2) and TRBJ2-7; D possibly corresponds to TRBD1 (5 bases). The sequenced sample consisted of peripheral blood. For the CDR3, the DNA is TGTGCCAGCAGCCAATGGGGCATCCCCTACGAGCAGTACTTC. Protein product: CASSQWGIPYEQYF.